A selection of T cell receptor beta chains follows, all from one sample in a study of shared clonotypes between healthy human individuals. Sequencing was performed with immunoSEQ multiplex PCR; in TCRdb, only in-frame clones are kept and a portion is missing. The sample yields about 2.1 million clones, 85% to 95% seen once. The sequenced sample consisted of naive CD8+ T cells from PBMCs. The receptors were sampled from a man between 18 and 29 years old in good health. Some clones in this sample may be carry-over from other donors' samples. CDR3s include the opening cysteine and the closing phenylalanine or tryptophan. The D gene is left open where the match is weak. Expanded clones are given a class, and other clones once, few, many or no size at all.

d_gene | j_gene | v_gene | abundance | CDR3nt | CDR3aa
- | TRBJ1-2 | TRBV19 | - | TGTGCCAGTACCAACGCGGGGGGGTCCTATGGCTACACCTTC | CASTNAGGSYGYTF
TRBD2 | TRBJ2-3 | TRBV9 | - | TGTGCCAGCAGCCCAGCGGGAAATACAGATACGCAGTATTTT | CASSPAGNTDTQYF
- | TRBJ1-3 | TRBV7-2 | - | TGTGCCAGCAGCTTAGATCCGGGGACTGGAAACACCATATATTTT | CASSLDPGTGNTIYF
TRBD1 | TRBJ2-1 | TRBV27 | - | TGTGCCAGCAGTCCTCTCCGGGACAGGGGAAGTGAGCAGTTCTTC | CASSPLRDRGSEQFF
- | TRBJ1-2 | TRBV6-6 | few | TGTGCCAGCAGTTACTTAGGTTACTCGAATTATGGCTACACCTTC | CASSYLGYSNYGYTF
- | TRBJ2-7 | TRBV25-1 | - | TGTGCCAGCAGTGATTTTAGCGGTGGTCCGAATTACGAGCAGTACTTC | CASSDFSGGPNYEQYF
- | TRBJ1-5 | TRBV28 | once | TGTGCCAGCAGTATACAGACAGCTCAGCCCCAGCATTTT | CASSIQTAQPQHF
- | TRBJ2-1 | TRBV28 | - | TGTGCCAGCAGTTTCCTTGCGGGCAATGAGCAGTTCTTC | CASSFLAGNEQFF
TRBD2 | TRBJ2-1 | TRBV27 | - | TGTGCCAGCAGTTCCGGACTAGCCCGAGGGGATGAGCAGTTCTTC | CASSSGLARGDEQFF
TRBD1 | TRBJ1-2 | TRBV28 | - | TGTGCCAGCGGGATTGAGACAGGGGACTATGGCTACACCTTC | CASGIETGDYGYTF
TRBD1 | TRBJ1-5 | TRBV28 | - | TGTGCCAGCAGGCCAACAGGGGGTAGCAATCAGCCCCAGCATTTT | CASRPTGGSNQPQHF
TRBD1 | TRBJ1-5 | TRBV28 | once | TGTGCCAGCAGTCCAAACAGGGGGGGTAATCAGCCCCAGCATTTT | CASSPNRGGNQPQHF
- | TRBJ2-7 | TRBV28 | - | TGTGCCAGCAGACCCTCAGGGGAACACGAGCAGTACTTC | CASRPSGEHEQYF
TRBD1 | TRBJ1-2 | TRBV5-4 | - | TGTGCCAGCAGCCCCAGGGGACAGGCCGCGCCTAACTATGGCTACACCTTC | CASSPRGQAAPNYGYTF
- | TRBJ2-7 | TRBV6-5 | - | TGTGCCAGCAGTTACGGCCAGTTGAGCTCCTACGAGCAGTACTTC | CASSYGQLSSYEQYF
TRBD1 | TRBJ1-2 | TRBV6-5 | - | TGTGCCAGCAGTTATACAGGGGGCTTCTATGGCTACACCTTC | CASSYTGGFYGYTF
TRBD2 | TRBJ2-1 | TRBV7-9 | - | TGTGCCAGCAGCTCTAGCGGGATCCCCCACAATGAGCAGTTCTTC | CASSSSGIPHNEQFF
TRBD1 | TRBJ2-1 | TRBV5-1 | - | TGCGCCAGCAGCTTTCAGACAGGGATCAATGAGCAGTTCTTC | CASSFQTGINEQFF
- | TRBJ2-7 | TRBV5-4 | - | TGTGCCAGCAGCGACGGATCCTACGAGCAGTACTTC | CASSDGSYEQYF
- | TRBJ1-1 | TRBV15 | - | TGTGCCACCAGCAGAGAAGCAGGGTGGACTGAAGCTTTCTTT | CATSREAGWTEAFF
TRBD1 | TRBJ2-1 | TRBV19 | - | TGTGCCAGTAGTAGGGCAGGGGGTTACAATGAGCAGTTCTTC | CASSRAGGYNEQFF
- | TRBJ1-1 | TRBV9 | - | TGTGCCAGCAGCGTACGAGGGGAAGGGGCGGAAGCTTTCTTT | CASSVRGEGAEAFF
- | TRBJ2-4 | TRBV7-9 | once | TGTGCCAGCACCCCCGCGCCGGACTTAGCCAAAAACATTCAGTACTTC | CASTPAPDLAKNIQYF
- | TRBJ2-7 | TRBV7-9 | - | TGTGCCAGCAGCTCACCCAGGGCCTACGAGCAGTACTTC | CASSSPRAYEQYF
TRBD1 | TRBJ2-1 | TRBV28 | few | TGTGCCAGCAGCCCAAACGGATGGACAGGGGAGTTCTTC | CASSPNGWTGEFF
TRBD1 | TRBJ1-1 | TRBV7-2 | - | TGTGCCAGCAGGGACGTATCAGGGGGCACTGAAGCTTTCTTT | CASRDVSGGTEAFF
- | TRBJ2-2 | TRBV11-2 | - | TGTGCCAGCAGCTTATACAGGGGAGGTTCCGGGGAGCTGTTTTTT | CASSLYRGGSGELFF
TRBD1 | TRBJ2-7 | TRBV5-6 | - | TGTGCCAGCAGCTTGGTGAGACAGGGAAACGAGCAGTACTTC | CASSLVRQGNEQYF
- | TRBJ2-2 | TRBV5-3 | - | TGTGCCAGAACCCTGAGGCCCCAGGGTAGCCCCGGGGAGCTGTTTTTT | CARTLRPQGSPGELFF
- | TRBJ2-3 | TRBV9 | - | TGTGCCAGCAGCGTTTCTATCTCAGATACGCAGTATTTT | CASSVSISDTQYF
TRBD2 | TRBJ2-1 | TRBV18 | - | TGTGCCAGCTCACCACCGCCGAACGGGAGGGCCTTAGTCTTCTACAATGAGCAGTTCTTC | CASSPPPNGRALVFYNEQFF
- | TRBJ2-7 | TRBV6-6 | few | TGTGCCAGCAGTTACGGACACTCCTACGAGCAGTACTTC | CASSYGHSYEQYF
- | TRBJ1-1 | TRBV7-9 | - | TGTGCCAGCAGCAAGGACATCCTGAACACTGAAGCTTTCTTT | CASSKDILNTEAFF
TRBD2 | TRBJ2-1 | TRBV28 | - | TGTGCCAGCACCTGGGAGGGAGGGCTCGATGAGCAGTTCTTC | CASTWEGGLDEQFF
TRBD2 | TRBJ2-1 | TRBV19 | - | TGTGCCAGCCGACTAGCGGGAGGCTACAATGAGCAGTTCTTC | CASRLAGGYNEQFF
TRBD2 | TRBJ2-7 | TRBV7-6 | - | TGTGCCAGCAGCCCAGAAGCGGGGCTCGAGCAGTACTTC | CASSPEAGLEQYF
- | TRBJ2-1 | TRBV7-8 | - | TGTGCCAGCAGCTTAGTCGGGTCCGCCGTTAGGGACAATGAGCAGTTCTTC | CASSLVGSAVRDNEQFF
TRBD1 | TRBJ1-5 | TRBV6-1 | - | TGTGCCAGCAGTGAATTAGGGGGCGGCGGCCAGCCCCAGCATTTT | CASSELGGGGQPQHF
- | TRBJ1-1 | TRBV29-1 | - | TGCAGCGTTGAATCAAACAGGTACATGAACACTGAAGCTTTCTTT | CSVESNRYMNTEAFF
- | TRBJ2-7 | TRBV19 | - | TGTGCCAGTAGTCAGGGCCGGGAGCAGTACTTC | CASSQGREQYF
TRBD2 | TRBJ2-2 | TRBV7-3 | - | TGTGCCAGCAGCTTAATGCCTAGCGGCACGAACACCGGGGAGCTGTTTTTT | CASSLMPSGTNTGELFF
- | TRBJ2-7 | TRBV28 | - | TGTGCCAGCAGTTTTGGGACTCGCTACGAGCAGTACTTC | CASSFGTRYEQYF
- | TRBJ1-1 | TRBV18 | - | TGTGCCAGCTCACCACTCGGTGACACTGAAGCTTTCTTT | CASSPLGDTEAFF
TRBD2 | TRBJ2-3 | TRBV7-9 | - | TGTGCCAGCAGCCCAAGAGATAGCGGGAGGGCGCGTACGCAGTATTTT | CASSPRDSGRARTQYF
TRBD2 | TRBJ2-1 | TRBV27 | - | TGTGCCACTGCGGGACTACCGGGCAATGAGCAGTTCTTC | CATAGLPGNEQFF
- | TRBJ1-1 | TRBV10-3 | - | TGTGCCATCAGTGAGCCTACTTCAGGGAACACTGAAGCTTTCTTT | CAISEPTSGNTEAFF
- | TRBJ2-6 | TRBV9 | - | TGTGCCAGCAGCGTAATGCAGGGCTGGGCCAACGTCCTGACTTTC | CASSVMQGWANVLTF
- | TRBJ2-7 | TRBV27 | - | TGTGCCAGCAGCCCCATCTCCTACGAGCAGTACTTC | CASSPISYEQYF
TRBD2 | TRBJ2-1 | TRBV19 | - | TGTGCCAGTGGGACTAGCGGGAGGATCGGCCCGCACAATGAGCAGTTCTTC | CASGTSGRIGPHNEQFF